The T cell receptor beta chain under discussion was sequenced for a study of control samples from healthy donors and cancer patients. The CDR3 extends over 17 amino acids. The V gene lost 0 bases and the J gene lost 0 bases, with 14 bases spanning the gap. Germline CDR1 reads MGHRA; CDR2 reads YSYEKL. This table comes from immunoSEQ multiplex PCR, and its TCRdb copy is limited to in-frame clones, with some not included. The sample consists of approximately 160,000 clones, 85% to 95% of them appearing once. The rearrangement joins TRBV4-1 to TRBJ1-1; unclear D gene. The receptor was isolated from a woman aged 18-29 years in good health. The specimen sequenced was blood. The CDR3 DNA reads TGCGCCAGCAGCCAAGATAAGGGCAGATACATGAACACTGAAGCTTTCTTT. Translation: CASSQDKGRYMNTEAFF.